These 29 T cell receptor beta chains were sequenced from one sample in a study of T cells in localized non-small cell lung cancer. Assay used: immunoSEQ multiplex PCR; TCRdb lists only in-frame clones, some missing. The profile shows fewer than 100,000 clones, 87% of them singletons. The starting material was peripheral blood, obtained before any cancer treatment. These receptors were taken from a man aged 40 to 69 with stage I squamous cell lung carcinoma.

This chain connects TRBV5-1 to TRBJ1-6, with no clear D. Trimming removed 5 bases at V and 7 bases at J, with 16 bases between. The germline gives CDR1 SGHRS, CDR2 YFSETQ. The CDR3 extends over 15 amino acids. DNA for the CDR3: TGCGCCAGCAGTAGAGACTTGAGTCTCAATTCACCCCTCCACTTT. Amino acid sequence: CASSRDLSLNSPLHF.

The chain is built from TRBV5-6 and TRBJ1-2; 7 bases fit TRBD1. The ends lost 4 bases at V and 5 bases at J; junction bases unmatched: 5. The CDR3 runs 13 residues. CDR1 is SGHDT and CDR2 is YYEEEE in the germline V gene. CDR3 bases: TGTGCCAGCAGCGCGGGACAGCTTTATGGCTACACCTTC. This codes for CASSAGQLYGYTF.

V gene TRBV7-6 combines with J gene TRBJ2-2, with a possible D match to TRBD1 (5 bases). This CDR3 contains 16 residues. V gave up 0 bases and J gave up 7 bases, with 15 bases separating them. Germline V gene lookup returns CDR1 SGHVS and CDR2 FNYEAQ. The CDR3 sequence is CASSLAIRSDSGELFF. The CDR3 DNA follows: TGTGCCAGCAGCTTAGCGATCCGGAGTGACAGCGGGGAGCTGTTTTTT.

The chain joins TRBV6-1 to TRBJ1-5; 8 nucleotides match TRBD1. V was pared by 6 bases and J by 1 base, with 5 bases of the junction left unmatched. The CDR3 contains 15 residues. Germline CDR1 is MNHNS and CDR2 is SASEGT. CDR3 in DNA: TGTGCCAGCAGAGCGACAGGGGCGAGCAATCAGCCCCAGCATTTT. Translated, it gives CASRATGASNQPQHF.

The rearrangement joins TRBV29-1 to TRBJ1-2; no clear D gene. The CDR3 contains 14 residues. Trimming pared 3 bases from V and 2 bases from J, leaving 13 bases between. Germline CDR1 reads SQVTM; CDR2 reads ANQGSEA. CDR3: CSVDSRVENYGYTF. The CDR3 region has the DNA TGCAGCGTTGATTCCCGGGTGGAAAACTATGGCTACACCTTC.

This clone was observed a single time. This rearrangement joins TRBV28 to TRBJ2-3; perhaps TRBD2 as D (5 bases). This CDR3 has 14 amino acids. Trimming removed 1 base at V and 1 base at J, with 6 bases between. CDR1 MDHEN and CDR2 SYDVKM come from the germline V gene. The CDR3 loop is CASSLSGGTDTQYF. The CDR3 DNA sequence: TGTGCCAGCAGTTTATCCGGGGGCACAGATACGCAGTATTTT.

This clone is a singleton in its sample. The V call is TRBV7-9, the J call TRBJ2-3; TRBD2 is a possible D gene (6 bases). Germline-derived CDR1 and CDR2 are SEHNR and FQNEAQ (reference sequence). The V and J ends lost 11 bases and 3 bases respectively, with 12 bases between them. The CDR3 loop spans 12 amino acids. CDR3 nucleotide sequence: TGTGCCTCCCGGGGGATTACAGATACGCAGTATTTT. Protein: CASRGITDTQYF.

The V gene is TRBV6-5, the J gene TRBJ1-4, with D perhaps matching TRBD1 (5 bases). The CDR3 loop spans 13 amino acids. The V gene lost 6 bases and the J gene lost 7 bases, with 12 bases spanning the gap. The germline CDR1 and CDR2 sequences are MNHEY and SVGAGI. The DNA of the CDR3 is TGTGCCAGCAGAAATCAGGGTTTTGAAAAACTGTTTTTT. The encoded protein is CASRNQGFEKLFF.

The CDR3 region has the DNA TGTGCCAGCAGCTTAGGTGGGACCCAGTACTTC. This translates into CASSLGGTQYF. The rearrangement uses TRBV11-2 and TRBJ2-5; D is ambiguous. V was pared by 1 base and J by 7 bases, with 4 bases between. The V gene's germline CDR1 is SGHAT and CDR2 FQNNGV. CDR3 length: 11 amino acids.

The J gene is TRBJ1-6, the V gene TRBV5-6; D is unclear. V shed 2 bases and J shed 5 bases, with 2 bases lying between them. CDR1 is SGHDT, CDR2 YYEEEE, per germline. The length of the CDR3 is 12 residues. The CDR3 reads CASSLNNSPLHF. The CDR3 DNA sequence: TGTGCCAGCAGCTTAAATAATTCACCCCTCCACTTT.

J is TRBJ2-7 and V is TRBV28; D gene unclear. V lost 1 base and J lost 7, with 8 bases in between. Germline V gives CDR1 MDHEN, CDR2 SYDVKM. The CDR3 is made up of 12 amino acids. For the CDR3, the DNA is TGTGCCAGCAGTTTATTAGTCGGGGAGCAGTACTTC. Encoded protein: CASSLLVGEQYF.

The chain recombines TRBV25-1 with TRBJ2-1, with D perhaps TRBD2 (6 bases). The CDR3 has 11 amino acids. CDR1 is MGHDK, CDR2 SYGVNS, per germline. V was clipped by 8 bases and J by 10 bases, with 12 bases between them. The CDR3 here is CASLTGGEQFF. The CDR3 region has the DNA TGTGCCAGCCTTACCGGGGGAGAGCAGTTCTTC.

The chain links TRBV11-2 to TRBJ1-3; no definite D call. V lost 2 bases and J 0 bases, leaving 11 bases between the germline ends. The germline gives CDR1 SGHAT, CDR2 FQNNGV. CDR3 length: 16 residues. CDR3 nucleotide sequence: TGTGCCAGCAGCTTATCGGGGTCCCCCTCTGGAAACACCATATATTTT. This translates into CASSLSGSPSGNTIYF.

The genes are TRBV4-1 and TRBJ2-1; D is perhaps TRBD2 (5 bases). The CDR3 is 13 residues long. The germline V and J ends were trimmed by 1 base and 10 bases, with 11 bases remaining between them. CDR1 is MGHRA, CDR2 YSYEKL, per germline. Here the CDR3 DNA reads TGCGCCAGCAGCCAAGGACGGGATGGAGAGCAGTTCTTC. Protein: CASSQGRDGEQFF.

This chain links TRBV7-9 with TRBJ1-1, with D hard to call. This CDR3 region has 14 residues. V was pared by 3 bases and J by 8 bases, with 16 bases between. Looked up from germline, CDR1 is SEHNR and CDR2 is FQNEAQ (reference sequence). CDR3 region: CASSLFEAIGEAFF. In DNA, the CDR3 is TGTGCCAGCAGCTTGTTCGAGGCGATTGGGGAAGCTTTCTTT.

To note about this clone: The junction differs from germline at one of its ends, possibly a read error. The gene calls are TRBV19 and TRBJ1-4; the D gene is possibly TRBD1 (5 bases). The CDR3 is made up of 15 amino acids. Germline CDR1 and CDR2: LNHDA and SQIVND (reference sequence). This CDR3 reads CASSPGAVTHEKLFF. The CDR3 DNA follows: TGTGCCAGTAGCCCCGGGGCCGTTACCCATGAAAAACTATTTTTT.

In this sample, this clone turned up once. This rearrangement joins TRBV25-1 to TRBJ2-1, with 8 bases fitting TRBD2. Germline V gene lookup returns CDR1 MGHDK and CDR2 SYGVNS. The CDR3 consists of 15 residues. V shed 5 bases, J shed 1 base, and the junction held 4 bases outside the gene matches. As DNA, the CDR3 is TGTGCCAGCAGTAGGGCGGGGGGTTCCTACAATGAGCAGTTCTTC. It yields the protein CASSRAGGSYNEQFF.

In its sample, this clone was seen once. The chain uses TRBV5-4 and TRBJ1-4; D ambiguous. This CDR3 has 12 residues. V was clipped by 2 bases and J by 6 bases, with 5 bases between them. The germline CDR1 and CDR2 sequences are SGHNT and YYREEE (reference sequence). The chain's CDR3 is CASSFGDEKLFF. CDR3 in DNA: TGTGCCAGCAGCTTCGGGGATGAAAAACTGTTTTTT.

V usage is TRBV6-1 and J usage is TRBJ2-7; no clear D. There are 12 residues in the CDR3. V lost 5 bases, J lost 4 bases, and 9 bases lay in between. The germline CDR1 and CDR2 sequences are MNHNS and SASEGT. The CDR3 sequence: CASSHAVYEQYF. In DNA, the CDR3 is TGTGCCAGCAGTCATGCGGTTTACGAGCAGTACTTC.

The rearrangement joins TRBV7-9 to TRBJ1-4, with D hard to call. V lost 5 bases, J lost 8 bases, and 24 bases lay in between. The CDR3 is 17 residues long. Germline V gene lookup returns CDR1 SEHNR and CDR2 FQNEAQ (reference sequence). This CDR3 is CASSQTDTSEGREKLFF. CDR3 in DNA: TGTGCCAGCAGCCAGACCGACACTTCCGAAGGAAGGGAAAAACTGTTTTTT.

The gene calls are TRBV19 and TRBJ2-6; unclear D gene. Germline V CDR1 and CDR2: LNHDA, SQIVND (reference sequence). Trimming removed 5 bases from V and 0 bases from J, with 8 bases in between. This CDR3 has 15 amino acids. In nucleotides, the CDR3 is TGTGCCAGTAGTCTTCAGTCCTCTGGGGCCAACGTCCTGACTTTC. The encoded protein is CASSLQSSGANVLTF.

This chain joins TRBV6-5 and TRBJ1-2; D is ambiguous. This CDR3 region has 14 residues. Germline V gene data show CDR1 as MNHEY and CDR2 as SVGAGI. V lost 5 bases and J 8 bases, leaving 18 bases between the germline ends. The CDR3, as DNA: TGTGCCAGCAGTCTATGGGGTAGTCAGGACGGCTACACCTTC. It specifies CASSLWGSQDGYTF.

The J gene is TRBJ2-3, the V gene TRBV4-1; unclear D gene. The V and J ends lost 4 bases and 0 bases respectively, with 20 bases between them. Germline V gene sequence: CDR1 MGHRA, CDR2 YSYEKL. The CDR3 is made up of 18 amino acids. CDR3 in DNA: TGCGCCAGCAGCCGTTTAGGACCTACCGTGAGGAGCACAGATACGCAGTATTTT. This encodes CASSRLGPTVRSTDTQYF.

The chain couples TRBV7-2 to TRBJ2-2, with 10 bases fitting TRBD1. J lost 6 bases, V lost 2 bases, and 12 bases had no gene match. The CDR3 runs 18 residues. Germline lookup yields CDR1 SGHTA and CDR2 FQGNSA. CDR3: CASSLSPNRDRGAGELFF. As DNA, the CDR3 is TGTGCCAGCAGCTTAAGCCCCAACCGGGACAGGGGAGCCGGGGAGCTGTTTTTT.

The chain recombines TRBV6-1 with TRBJ1-1; D gene ambiguous. V was clipped by 1 base and J by 9 bases, with 9 bases between them. Germline loops: CDR1 MNHNS, CDR2 SASEGT. The CDR3 consists of 12 residues. Written as DNA, the CDR3 is TGTGCCAGCAGTGAAGGCTATGTCAAAGCTTTCTTT. It specifies CASSEGYVKAFF.

J is TRBJ2-5 and V is TRBV9, with a weak D call TRBD2 (6 bases). Germline-derived CDR1 and CDR2 are SGDLS and YYNGEE. The CDR3 consists of 13 residues. V was clipped by 0 bases and J by 5 bases, with 8 bases between them. In DNA form, the CDR3 reads TGTGCCAGCAGCGTAGAGGGGAGGGAGACCCAGTACTTC. Amino acids: CASSVEGRETQYF.

The chain employs TRBV4-2 and TRBJ2-3, with 7 positions matching TRBD2. The CDR3 consists of 14 residues. Germline lookup yields CDR1 LGHNA and CDR2 YNFKEQ. Trimming at V came to 6 bases and at J to 1 base, leaving 4 bases not matched to a gene. The CDR3 here is CASSPLAGTDTQYF. CDR3 coding DNA: TGTGCCAGCAGTCCTCTAGCGGGCACAGATACGCAGTATTTT.

The chain has TRBV4-2 and TRBJ2-3; D is perhaps TRBD1 (5 bases). V was clipped by 1 base and J by 0 bases, with 11 bases between them. Germline V gene sequence: CDR1 LGHNA, CDR2 YNFKEQ. CDR3 size: 16 residues. CDR3 amino acids: CASSQGQKSSTDTQYF. In nucleotides, the CDR3 is TGTGCCAGCAGCCAAGGACAGAAGAGCAGCACAGATACGCAGTATTTT.

The table lists this clone with a count of one. The CDR3 sequence is CASSRRQIMNTEAFF. In DNA, the CDR3 is TGTGCCAGCAGTCGACGACAGATCATGAACACTGAAGCTTTCTTT. This chain joins TRBV5-6 and TRBJ1-1; possible D gene TRBD1, 5 bases. The CDR3 is made up of 15 amino acids. V lost 5 bases, J lost 0 bases, and 14 bases lay in between. CDR1 SGHDT and CDR2 YYEEEE come from the germline V gene.